This record looks at one T cell receptor (gamma chain) sequence and its context. Germline V gene lookup returns CDR1 VINAFY and CDR2 YDVSNSKD. The CDR3 contains 13 residues. J was trimmed by 7 bases and V by 0 bases; bases with no gene match: 6. This specimen belongs to a study of gamma-delta T cells after stem cell transplantation. TCRdb ran CATT on the RT-PCR reads. This sample has over a thousand gamma-chain clones, with 60% found just once. This TCR came from a human donor. It is not recorded whose cells these are; they may come from a transplant donor. The sequencing sample was made of gamma-delta T cells. The V call is TRGV5, the J call TRGJ1 or TRGJ2. Since TCRdb gives no J gene, matching the DNA to germline was used here to assign it. CDR3: CATWDRLYYKKLF. The CDR3 DNA follows: TGTGCCACCTGGGACAGGCTCTACTATAAGAAACTCTTT.